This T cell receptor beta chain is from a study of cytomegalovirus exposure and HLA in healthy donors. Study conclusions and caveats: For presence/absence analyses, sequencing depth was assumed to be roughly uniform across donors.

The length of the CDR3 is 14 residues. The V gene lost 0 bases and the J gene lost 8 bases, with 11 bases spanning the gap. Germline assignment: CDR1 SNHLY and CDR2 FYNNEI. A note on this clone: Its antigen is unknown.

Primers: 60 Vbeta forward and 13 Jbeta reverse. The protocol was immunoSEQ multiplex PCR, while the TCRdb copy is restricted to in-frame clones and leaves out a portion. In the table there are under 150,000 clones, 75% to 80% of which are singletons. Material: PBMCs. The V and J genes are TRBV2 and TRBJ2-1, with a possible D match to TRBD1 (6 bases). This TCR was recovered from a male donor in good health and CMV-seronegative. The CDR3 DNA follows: TGTGCCAGCAGTGAAGCGCCAGGGGTACATGAGCAGTTCTTC. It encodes CASSEAPGVHEQFF.